The 25 T cell receptor beta chains presented below share a single source sample, sequenced in a study of T cells after yellow fever vaccination. One entry per CDR3 protein results from TCRdb running MiXCR on the 5' RACE reads. The sample has hundreds of thousands of distinct CDR3 sequences, over 9% seen once. Material: PBMCs, obtained on the day of the yellow fever booster vaccination. These receptors originate from a man between 25 and 39 years old who received the YFV17D yellow fever vaccine.

This chain joins TRBV20-1 and TRBJ2-3; 9 nucleotides agree with TRBD2. V lost 2 bases and J lost 3; bases outside the gene matches: 12. The CDR3 loop spans 17 amino acids. CDR1 is DFQATT and CDR2 is SNEGSKA in the germline V gene (reference sequence). The CDR3 DNA reads TGCAGTGCTAGACTTCTTTCTAGCGGGATTAGGACAGATACGCAGTATTTT. It is translated as CSARLLSSGIRTDTQYF.

The sample holds a few counts of this clonotype. V gene TRBV5-1 combines with J gene TRBJ2-5, with D tentatively TRBD2 (6 bases). Deletions cut 5 bases from V and 3 bases from J, with 17 bases between. The CDR3 consists of 15 residues. Germline assignment: CDR1 SGHRS and CDR2 YFSETQ. DNA for the CDR3: TGCGCCAGCAGTAGGTGGGAGGATTTAAAAGAGACCCAGTACTTC. It yields the protein CASSRWEDLKETQYF.

In this sample, this clonotype turned up a few times. The rearrangement uses TRBV3-1 and TRBJ2-5; D is possibly TRBD2 (5 bases). Trimming shortened V by 1 base and J by 7 bases, and 19 bases separated the two germline ends. Germline V CDR1 and CDR2: LGHDT, YNNKEL (reference sequence). The length of the CDR3 is 16 residues. The DNA for the CDR3 is TGTGCCAGCAGCCAAGTAGAGACTACCAGGTCGGGGACCCAGTACTTC. Its protein is CASSQVETTRSGTQYF.

There are a few counts of this clonotype. The V call is TRBV27, the J call TRBJ2-5, with 11 nucleotides matching TRBD2. Germline CDR1 is MNHEY and CDR2 is SMNVEV (reference sequence). The ends lost 4 bases at V and 5 bases at J; junction bases unmatched: 9. This CDR3 contains 16 residues. The CDR3 sequence is CASSSSSGTSGETQYF. Here the CDR3 DNA reads TGTGCCAGCAGTTCCTCCTCCGGGACTAGCGGTGAGACCCAGTACTTC.

This clonotype was recorded many times. J is TRBJ2-2 and V is TRBV5-1, with 7 bases that match TRBD2. This CDR3 has 15 residues. V gave up 3 bases and J gave up 0 bases; unmatched junction bases: 2. Per the germline V gene, CDR1 is SGHRS and CDR2 is YFSETQ. Here the CDR3 DNA reads TGCGCCAGCAGCTCGACTAGCCCGAACACCGGGGAGCTGTTTTTT. Protein sequence: CASSSTSPNTGELFF.

The rearrangement links TRBV5-1 to TRBJ2-1; the D call may be TRBD1 or TRBD2 (5 bases each). Germline CDR1 is SGHRS and CDR2 is YFSETQ. The CDR3 has 16 residues. V lost 3 bases, J lost 7 bases, and 20 bases lay in between. CDR3 residues: CASSSILGTINNEQFF. The CDR3 DNA reads TGCGCCAGCAGCTCTATACTCGGGACCATCAATAATGAGCAGTTCTTC.

In this sample, this clonotype turned up a few times. This rearrangement joins TRBV10-3 to TRBJ2-1; no reliable D call. Germline CDR1 and CDR2: ENHRY and SYGVKD. This CDR3 spans 15 amino acids. The V end was cut by 10 bases, the J end by 6 bases, with 22 bases between. In nucleotides, the CDR3 is TGTGCCACCAACCGGGCCATCCGTAGAGGCAATGAGCAGTTCTTC. Translating it yields CATNRAIRRGNEQFF.

This chain links TRBV19 with TRBJ2-2; tentative D call: TRBD2 (6 bases). The CDR3 extends over 14 amino acids. Germline V lookup: CDR1 LNHDA, CDR2 SQIVND (reference sequence). Trimming pared 5 bases from V and 8 bases from J, leaving 15 bases between. For the CDR3, the DNA is TGTGCCAGTAGTTTTGGAGGGCCGAGGGGGGAGCTGTTTTTT. Translated, it gives CASSFGGPRGELFF.

This clonotype was seen more than once but under ten times. This CDR3 is CAWSLRGWGLEQYF. The CDR3 DNA reads TGTGCCTGGAGCCTAAGGGGATGGGGTCTCGAGCAGTACTTC. The chain links TRBV30 to TRBJ2-7, with a tentative D call TRBD1 (5 bases). Per the germline V gene, CDR1 is GTSNPN and CDR2 is SVGIG (reference sequence). CDR3 length equals 14 residues. V lost 3 bases to trimming and J lost 6 bases, with 18 bases between them.

This clonotype was picked up a small number of times. The chain carries TRBV5-1 and TRBJ2-1; D might be TRBD2 (5 bases). This CDR3 has 17 residues. Trimming cost V 4 bases and J 6 bases, with 23 bases left between them. Germline V lookup: CDR1 SGHRS, CDR2 YFSETQ. CDR3 sequence: CASSPRAAAKVGNEQFF. The CDR3, as DNA: TGCGCCAGCAGCCCCCGGGCAGCGGCCAAGGTGGGCAATGAGCAGTTCTTC.

V is TRBV27 and J is TRBJ1-2; 7 nucleotides match TRBD1. This CDR3 spans 14 amino acids. J was trimmed by 7 bases and V by 2 bases; bases with no gene match: 7. The germline gives CDR1 MNHEY, CDR2 SMNVEV (reference sequence). The CDR3 bases are TGTGCCAGCAGTTTAAATGGGCCAGGGGGTGGCTACACCTTC. Translated, it gives CASSLNGPGGGYTF.

V gene TRBV5-1 combines with J gene TRBJ2-1, with D uncertain. CDR1 and CDR2 (germline): SGHRS, YFSETQ. CDR3 length equals 11 residues. Trimming shortened V by 5 bases and J by 9 bases, and 9 bases separated the two germline ends. The CDR3 sequence is CASRTNREQFF. CDR3 nucleotide sequence: TGCGCCAGCAGAACTAACCGTGAGCAGTTCTTC. The complete variable domain, with remaining parts taken from reference TRBV5-1 and TRBJ2-1, reads KAGVTQTPRYLIKTRGQQVTLSCSPISGHRSVSWYQQTPGQGLQFLFEYFSETQRNKGNFPGRFSGRQFSNSRSEMNVSTLELGDSALYLCASRTNREQFFGPGTRLTVL.

There are a few counts of this clonotype. This sequence joins TRBV5-1 and TRBJ2-2, with 8 bases matching TRBD2. The CDR3 is made up of 18 amino acids. The junction had 8 bases not matched to a gene; V was cut back by 0 bases and J by 1 base. The germline CDR1 and CDR2 sequences are SGHRS and YFSETQ. The CDR3 nucleotides are TGCGCCAGCAGCTTGGCCAAGTCCGCGGGAGGGAACACCGGGGAGCTGTTTTTT. It specifies CASSLAKSAGGNTGELFF.

The rearrangement uses TRBV20-1 and TRBJ2-1; D is undetermined. The ends were cut back, 5 bases at V and 8 bases at J, with 13 bases in the middle. CDR3 length equals 12 residues. CDR1 is DFQATT and CDR2 is SNEGSKA in the germline V gene (reference sequence). CDR3 DNA sequence: TGCAGTGCTCTAGAACCCGGGCATGAGCAGTTCTTC. Translation: CSALEPGHEQFF.

This clonotype was observed at least ten times. The chain combines TRBV3-1 with TRBJ2-7, with TRBD1 matching 8 bases. The CDR3 runs 14 residues. In germline, CDR1 is LGHDT, CDR2 YNNKEL (reference sequence). Losses at the gene ends were 1 base for V and 4 bases for J; bases not matched to a gene: 3. The chain's CDR3 is CASSQARGLYEQYF. The CDR3 DNA sequence: TGTGCCAGCAGCCAAGCCAGGGGGCTTTACGAGCAGTACTTC.

The chain has TRBV5-4 and TRBJ2-1; 12 bases align to TRBD2. The CDR3 loop spans 18 amino acids. From germline, CDR1 is SGHNT and CDR2 YYREEE (reference sequence). J was trimmed by 2 bases and V by 9 bases; bases with no gene match: 15. The CDR3 is CAIGLGLAGGPAYNEQFF. The CDR3 region has the DNA TGTGCCATCGGCCTGGGGCTAGCGGGAGGGCCTGCCTACAATGAGCAGTTCTTC.

Ten or more counts support this clonotype. The chain combines TRBV10-3 with TRBJ2-7; D is perhaps TRBD1 or TRBD2 (6 bases each). With 7 bases removed from V and 1 base from J, the gap between germline ends came to 14 bases. Germline CDR1 reads ENHRY; CDR2 reads SYGVKD. This CDR3 region has 14 residues. CDR3 sequence reads: CAIKGGGRSYEQYF. CDR3 in DNA: TGTGCCATCAAAGGGGGAGGCAGGTCCTACGAGCAGTACTTC.

The V and J genes are TRBV29-1 and TRBJ2-7; a possible D gene is TRBD1 (5 bases). The CDR3 runs to 15 residues. V lost 0 bases and J 2 bases, leaving 14 bases between the germline ends. Germline V gene sequence: CDR1 SQVTM, CDR2 ANQGSEA. CDR3 loop: CSVEDPDSAAYEQYF. CDR3 nucleotide sequence: TGCAGCGTTGAAGATCCCGACAGCGCAGCCTACGAGCAGTACTTC.

This clonotype was counted a few times. The V and J genes are TRBV6-2 or TRBV6-3 and TRBJ2-5; tentatively, D is TRBD2 (6 bases). Germline V gene lookup returns CDR1 MNHEY and CDR2 SVGEGT. The CDR3 totals 14 residues. Deletions cut 2 bases from V and 6 bases from J, with 13 bases between. CDR3 in amino acids: CASSYNIAVKTQYF. Here the CDR3 DNA reads TGTGCCAGCAGTTACAACATAGCGGTAAAGACCCAGTACTTC.

This chain links TRBV5-1 with TRBJ2-1; TRBD1 aligns across 12 bases. V shed 0 bases and J 0 bases; nucleotides not matched to a gene: 22. The germline CDR1 and CDR2 sequences are SGHRS and YFSETQ. The CDR3 runs 24 residues. The CDR3 bases are TGCGCCAGCAGCTTGGGCCGGGACAGGGGGCTAATGCGGGAGGGCCTAAGCTCCTACAATGAGCAGTTCTTC. Translated: CASSLGRDRGLMREGLSSYNEQFF.

The gene calls are TRBV14 and TRBJ2-1, with TRBD2 matching over 7 bases. J was trimmed by 1 base and V by 5 bases; bases with no gene match: 11. The CDR3 runs to 17 residues. Per the germline V gene, CDR1 is SGHDN and CDR2 is FVKESK. CDR3: CASSTLQREPSYNEQFF. Here the CDR3 DNA reads TGTGCCAGCAGCACCCTGCAGCGGGAACCGTCCTACAATGAGCAGTTCTTC. The entire variable domain, with the rest obtained from reference TRBV14 and TRBJ2-1, is as follows: EAGVTQFPSHSVIEKGQTVTLRCDPISGHDNLYWYRRVMGKEIKFLLHFVKESKQDESGMPNNRFLAERTGGTYSTLKVQPAELEDSGVYFCASSTLQREPSYNEQFFGPGTRLTVL.

The rearrangement uses TRBV5-1 and TRBJ2-3; D may be TRBD2 (6 bases). The V end was cut by 0 bases, the J end by 2 bases, with 16 bases between. The length of the CDR3 is 17 residues. The germline V gene encodes CDR1 SGHRS and CDR2 YFSETQ. The CDR3 region has the DNA TGCGCCAGCAGCTTGGCCTACGTCGGGGGAGCCACAGATACGCAGTATTTT. This codes for CASSLAYVGGATDTQYF.

The gene calls are TRBV18 and TRBJ2-3; 8 bases are shared with TRBD2. The CDR3 extends over 15 amino acids. Germline V CDR1 and CDR2: KGHSH, LQKENI. Trimming took 9 bases from V and 0 from J; bases not matched to a gene: 8. As DNA, the CDR3 is TGTGCCAGTATCACTAGCGGAACTAGCACAGATACGCAGTATTTT. Translated, it gives CASITSGTSTDTQYF.

Comments on this clonotype: This clone may be a read error of a much larger clone one base away. This chain uses TRBV7-9 with TRBJ2-5; D unclear. Germline CDR1 is SEHNR and CDR2 is FQNEAQ (reference sequence). V dropped 2 bases and J dropped 0 bases, with 4 bases sitting between them. This CDR3 region has 13 residues. CDR3 coding DNA: TGTGCCAGCAGCTTATACGACCAAGAGACCCAGTACTTC. This sequence encodes CASSLYDQETQYF.

This clonotype was counted a few times. The chain joins TRBV15 to TRBJ2-7, with D uncertain. Germline CDR1 reads LNHNV; CDR2 reads YYDKDF (reference sequence). The CDR3 spans 13 residues. V was pared by 0 bases and J by 5 bases, with 8 bases between. This chain's CDR3 is CATSRDTWNEQYF. CDR3 nucleotide sequence: TGTGCCACCAGCAGAGACACTTGGAACGAGCAGTACTTC.